This T cell receptor (beta chain) was documented in a study of blood T cell repertoires in COVID-19. Whole-study context: Researchers got acute and convalescent COVID-19 samples from the United States, Italy and Spain.

In the source study's methods: Reference gene primer amplification gave estimated nucleated cell counts. Some clones are missing from TCRdb's copy, which holds only in-frame ones; the method was immunoSEQ multiplex PCR. From that table come the V and J calls and clone size; the DNA was used to work out D and trimming. This sample has a few hundred thousand clones, with about 88% found just once. Within 2 weeks before study entry, exposed participants met a COVID-19 case. Sequenced input: PBMCs or T cells enriched from blood (not recorded which). The receptor was isolated from a woman in her fifties or sixties who had been exposed to COVID-19.

DNA for the CDR3: TGCGCCAGTACAGGGTCGGGGCCCTTCACAGATACGCAGTATTTT. It is translated as CASTGSGPFTDTQYF. The chain has TRBV10-2 and TRBJ2-3, with D possibly being TRBD1 (6 bases). The ends were cut back, 9 bases at V and 2 bases at J, with 18 bases in the middle. CDR1 WSHSY and CDR2 SAAADI come from the germline V gene. CDR3 length: 15 amino acids.